These T cell receptor beta chains were read from a single sample in a study of Ad26.COV2.S vaccination and SARS-CoV-2 variants. TCRdb's table, derived via immunoSEQ multiplex PCR, lists solely in-frame clones and lacks some. The sample has hundreds of thousands of clones, around 92% seen once. Specimen: peripheral blood, collected in a trial of Ad26.COV2.S vaccine versus placebo. These receptors all stem from a person aged 18-65 years who received the Ad26.COV2.S COVID-19 vaccine or a placebo. The conserved cysteine and the conserved F or W are not part of the CDR3 here. The order of the fields is V gene, J gene, CDR3 protein.

TRBV12-3/TRBV12-4	TRBJ2-7	ASSPGNPWEQY
TRBV3-1/TRBV3-2	TRBJ2-5	ASSQDFGVGLAGGETQY
TRBV9	TRBJ2-7	ASSPGLVYEQY
TRBV6-1	TRBJ2-7	ASSEAGTSNY
TRBV7-9	TRBJ2-1	ASSLGGKRSYNEQF
TRBV6-5	TRBJ2-1	ASSPQGFGYNEQF
TRBV5-4	TRBJ2-7	ASSLGGEQY
TRBV6-5	TRBJ1-1	ASSFGFLTEAF
TRBV3-1/TRBV3-2	TRBJ2-7	ASSQVAGSSYEQY
TRBV5-1	TRBJ2-7	ASSFRDRIDEQY
TRBV5-6	TRBJ1-5	ASSLTGSNQPQH
TRBV13	TRBJ2-1	ASSFPQRAAYNEQF
TRBV5-1	TRBJ1-1	ASSLVAGRQDTEAF
TRBV7-9	TRBJ2-5	ASSSDSQETQY
TRBV10-3	TRBJ2-1	AISESSGVGF
TRBV24-1	TRBJ2-5	ATSDFPLAGGEETQY
TRBV7-2	TRBJ2-5	ASSFSGTEGETQY
TRBV3-1/TRBV3-2	TRBJ2-7	ASSQAVGQNYEQY
TRBV18	TRBJ2-5	ASSRGVETQY
TRBV24-1	TRBJ2-2	ATSDLPSGELF